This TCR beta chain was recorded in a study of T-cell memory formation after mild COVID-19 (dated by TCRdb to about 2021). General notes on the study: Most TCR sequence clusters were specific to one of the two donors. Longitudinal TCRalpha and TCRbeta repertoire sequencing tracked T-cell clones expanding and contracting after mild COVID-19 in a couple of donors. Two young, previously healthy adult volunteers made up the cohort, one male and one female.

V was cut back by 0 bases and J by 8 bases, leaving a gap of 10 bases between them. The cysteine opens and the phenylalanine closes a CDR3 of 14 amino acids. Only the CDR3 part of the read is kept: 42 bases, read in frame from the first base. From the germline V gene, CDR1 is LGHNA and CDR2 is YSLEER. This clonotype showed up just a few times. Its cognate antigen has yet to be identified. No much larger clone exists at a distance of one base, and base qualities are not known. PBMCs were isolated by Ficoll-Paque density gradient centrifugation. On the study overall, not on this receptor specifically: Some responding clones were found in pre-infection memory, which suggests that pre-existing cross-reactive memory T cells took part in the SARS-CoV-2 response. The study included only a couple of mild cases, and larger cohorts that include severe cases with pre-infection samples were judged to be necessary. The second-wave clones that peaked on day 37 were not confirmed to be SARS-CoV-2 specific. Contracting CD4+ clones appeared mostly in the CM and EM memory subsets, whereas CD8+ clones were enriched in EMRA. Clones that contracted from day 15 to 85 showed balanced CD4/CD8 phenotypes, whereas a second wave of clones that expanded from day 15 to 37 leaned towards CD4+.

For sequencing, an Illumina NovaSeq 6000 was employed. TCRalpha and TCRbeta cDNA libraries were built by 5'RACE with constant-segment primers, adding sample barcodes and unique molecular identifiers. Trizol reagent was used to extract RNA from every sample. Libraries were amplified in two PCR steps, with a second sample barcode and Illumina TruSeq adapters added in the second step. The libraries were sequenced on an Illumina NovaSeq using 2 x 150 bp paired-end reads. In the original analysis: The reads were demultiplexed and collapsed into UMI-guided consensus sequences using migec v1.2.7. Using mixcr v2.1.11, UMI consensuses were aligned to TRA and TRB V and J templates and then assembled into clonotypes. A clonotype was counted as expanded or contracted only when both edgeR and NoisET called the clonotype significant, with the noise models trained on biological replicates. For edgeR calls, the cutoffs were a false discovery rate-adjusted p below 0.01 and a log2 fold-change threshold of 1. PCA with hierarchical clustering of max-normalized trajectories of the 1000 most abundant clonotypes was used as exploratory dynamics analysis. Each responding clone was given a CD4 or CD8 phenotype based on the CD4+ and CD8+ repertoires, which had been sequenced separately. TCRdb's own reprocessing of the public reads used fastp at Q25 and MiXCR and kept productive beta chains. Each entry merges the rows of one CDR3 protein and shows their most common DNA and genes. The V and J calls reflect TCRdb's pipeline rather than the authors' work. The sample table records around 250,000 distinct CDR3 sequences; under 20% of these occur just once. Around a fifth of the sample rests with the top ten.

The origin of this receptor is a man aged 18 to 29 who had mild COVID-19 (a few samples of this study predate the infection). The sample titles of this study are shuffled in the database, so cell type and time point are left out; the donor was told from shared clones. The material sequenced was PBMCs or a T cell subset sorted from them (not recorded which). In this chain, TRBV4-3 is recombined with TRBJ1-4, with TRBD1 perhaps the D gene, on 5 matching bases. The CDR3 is CASSQDRWGEKLFF. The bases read TGCGCCAGCAGCCAAGATCGATGGGGCGAAAAACTGTTTTTT.